The present T cell receptor (beta chain) was sequenced within a study of blood T cell repertoires in COVID-19. Study at large: The origin of the acute and convalescent COVID-19 samples was the United States, Italy and Spain.

Seattle's cohort entered during active infection and was followed longitudinally. The length of the CDR3 is 16 residues. Germline lookup yields CDR1 LNHDA and CDR2 SQIVND (reference sequence). Trimming took 6 bases from V and 2 from J, leaving 20 bases between them. Only in-frame clones appear in the TCRdb table, and some are missing; sequencing was by immunoSEQ multiplex PCR. The data show about 180,000 clones, roughly 87% seen once. The sequenced material came from peripheral blood. This TCR was recovered from a woman in her 70s with COVID-19, enrolled during active disease. V is TRBV19 and J is TRBJ2-7, with D possibly being TRBD2 (6 bases). The CDR3, as DNA: TGTGCCAGTAGGCGGCCGGGGGACCGTCGCCCCTACGAGCAGTACTTC. Its protein is CASRRPGDRRPYEQYF.